One T cell receptor beta chain is described in this entry. No cognate antigen has been identified for it. No clone much larger than this one lies a single base away; base qualities are absent. There are 14 amino acids in the CDR3, from cysteine to phenylalanine inclusive. Left in the record is the CDR3 DNA by itself, 42 bases read in frame from the first base. The germline V gene (reference sequence) supplies CDR1 DFQATT and CDR2 SNEGSKA. The junction shows trimming of 3 bases on V and 7 bases on J, and the gene matches do not reach 9 bases of it. Each collaborating institution followed its own protocols to collect whole blood in K2EDTA tubes. For TCRbeta analysis, collaborators shipped samples in one of three forms: frozen whole blood, isolated PBMCs, or DNA extracted from either of those sample types. The immunoSEQ Assay, a bias-controlled multiplex PCR, was used to amplify TCRbeta CDR3 regions from genomic DNA. The source study handled its data this way. The number of nucleated cells in each sample was estimated by amplification of reference gene primers within the assay. To quantify the absolute abundance of each unique TCRbeta CDR3 rearrangement, sequence reads were collapsed and filtered. Productive Simpson clonality was computed per sample as the square root of Simpson's diversity index over productive rearrangements. Sourced from immuneACCESS, this table was stored by TCRdb with only in-frame sequences that have V and J called. A share of the clones is absent; for the studies checked, an unresolved V gene accounts for under half, and the remainder has no known explanation. V and J calls and clone size are as listed in that table; D and trimming were resolved from the DNA. The sample records about 190,000 clones, about 80% of which are singletons. Of the sample, less than 7% is held by the ten largest clones.

The sample is drawn from a study of blood T cell repertoires in COVID-19 (dated by TCRdb to 2020 to 2021). At the level of the whole study: Samples covering the acute and convalescent phases of COVID-19 were provided by collaborators in the United States, Italy and Spain. Where available, HLA class I and class II types were taken from metadata supplied by the sample provider and were not determined by assay-based typing. Sample metadata almost always included a de-identified subject ID, COVID-19 status, age in years and sex. The prospective study material was composed of cDNA or gDNA derived from T cells, B-cell-depleted T cells, or PBMCs. Samples came from the ongoing ImmuneRACE study (first 160 participants) plus 1,254 subjects from 6 global collaborators. The repertoires were made available in a free public database intended to serve as a resource for research on the immune response to SARS-CoV-2. Deeply sampled blood TCRbeta repertoires from subjects exposed to, actively infected with, or recovered from COVID-19 were included in the dataset. General study outcomes and caveats: The quantity of clinical and demographic metadata differed by source and by participant and was supplied without curation.

Recombination connected TRBV20-1 to TRBJ1-2; 9 nucleotides in the junction match TRBD1. The sequencing sample was made of peripheral blood. This sequence was found in a man aged 55 to 70 with acute or convalescent COVID-19. In nucleotide form, the sequence is TGCAGTGCTAGTATCCGACAGGGGGAGGCTGGCTACACCTTC. Its protein product is CSASIRQGEAGYTF.